This T cell receptor beta chain was captured in a study of shared clonotypes between healthy human individuals. Concerning this clone: Its specificity is not known.

Findings and limits, study-wide: Naive subsets typically showed greater estimated richness than memory subsets.

It was 150 to 200 ng DNA, 33,000 or so T cell genomes, that sorted-subset replicate PCRs used. Measured with immunoSEQ multiplex PCR; TCRdb has only the in-frame clones, and not every one. Seen here are 550,000 to 700,000 clones, approximately 73% observed once, and the top ten hold about 1.8%. The clonotype was recovered from a woman in her 30s in good health. The specimen sequenced was memory CD4+ T cells sorted from blood. Described subset: CD45RA-negative fraction.

The CDR3 nucleotides are TGCGCCAGCAGGGAACAGGCAGGCACTGAAGCTTTCTTT. Translated, it gives CASREQAGTEAFF. The chain combines TRBV5-1 with TRBJ1-1; possibly TRBD1 for D (5 bases). In germline, CDR1 is SGHRS, CDR2 YFSETQ. The CDR3 runs 13 residues. V lost 5 bases and J lost 4, with 12 bases in between.